The 24 T cell receptor beta chains listed next were all sequenced from one sample in a study of OX40 agonist ivuxolimab in advanced cancers. Clones were sequenced by immunoSEQ multiplex PCR, and TCRdb holds only the in-frame ones, with some missing. The top ten hold 4% to 5.5% of the sample, which has 70,000 to 85,000 clones, more than 90% seen once. The specimen comprised CD4+ or CD8+ T cells sorted from blood, sampled in a trial of the OX40 agonist ivuxolimab. Receptors were obtained from an adult with an advanced solid tumor such as melanoma, head and neck, liver or kidney cancer.

The gene calls are TRBV5-1 and TRBJ2-3; D gene uncertain. The CDR3 covers 13 residues. With 4 bases removed from V and 0 bases from J, the gap between germline ends came to 6 bases. Germline-derived CDR1 and CDR2 are SGHRS and YFSETQ. Here the CDR3 reads CASSPLSTDTQYF. The DNA of the CDR3 is TGCGCCAGCAGCCCCTTGAGCACAGATACGCAGTATTTT. The variable domain in full, with the rest retrieved from reference TRBV5-1 and TRBJ2-3, is KAGVTQTPRYLIKTRGQQVTLSCSPISGHRSVSWYQQTPGQGLQFLFEYFSETQRNKGNFPGRFSGRQFSNSRSEMNVSTLELGDSALYLCASSPLSTDTQYFGPGTRLTVL.

This sequence joins TRBV15 and TRBJ2-7; weak D call: TRBD1 (6 bases). V was pared by 5 bases and J by 5 bases, with 19 bases between. Germline assignment: CDR1 LNHNV and CDR2 YYDKDF (reference sequence). The CDR3 runs to 15 residues. The CDR3 nucleotides read TGTGCCACCAGCGTACGCAGGGGCCAGTCCGACGAGCAGTACTTC. This translates into CATSVRRGQSDEQYF.

The V gene is TRBV7-9, the J gene TRBJ2-7; possibly TRBD1 for D (5 bases). Germline V gives CDR1 SEHNR, CDR2 FQNEAQ (reference sequence). With 5 bases removed from V and 7 bases from J, the gap between germline ends came to 12 bases. This CDR3 is 12 amino acids long. CDR3 sequence: CASSLDSWEQYF. The CDR3 nucleotides read TGTGCCAGCAGCCTAGACAGTTGGGAGCAGTACTTC.

V is TRBV5-1 and J is TRBJ2-3, with 10 bases fitting TRBD2. The germline V gene encodes CDR1 SGHRS and CDR2 YFSETQ. The J segment lost 2 bases and the V segment lost 4 bases, leaving 13 bases of the junction unmatched. CDR3 size: 18 residues. CDR3 loop: CASSQTRDSGRSTDTQYF. DNA for the CDR3: TGCGCCAGCAGCCAGACTCGGGATAGCGGGAGGTCCACAGATACGCAGTATTTT.

The gene calls are TRBV5-1 and TRBJ2-7; 7 bases agree with TRBD1. There are 14 residues in the CDR3. The germline CDR1 and CDR2 sequences are SGHRS and YFSETQ. Trimming at V came to 4 bases and at J to 0 bases, leaving 4 bases not matched to a gene. The chain's CDR3 is CASSLQGSSYEQYF. CDR3 DNA sequence: TGCGCCAGCAGCCTACAGGGGTCCTCCTACGAGCAGTACTTC. The whole variable domain, remainder taken from reference TRBV5-1 and TRBJ2-7, is KAGVTQTPRYLIKTRGQQVTLSCSPISGHRSVSWYQQTPGQGLQFLFEYFSETQRNKGNFPGRFSGRQFSNSRSEMNVSTLELGDSALYLCASSLQGSSYEQYFGPGTRLTVT.

This clone appeared a few times. This chain connects TRBV5-8 to TRBJ1-1; D is unclear. The CDR3 consists of 12 residues. Germline-derived CDR1 and CDR2 are SGHTS and YDEGEE. Trimming took 0 bases from V and 5 from J, leaving 5 bases between them. The CDR3 coding sequence is TGTGCCAGCAGCTTGGTTCAGACTGAAGCTTTCTTT. Translated, it gives CASSLVQTEAFF.

The rearrangement joins TRBV27 to TRBJ2-2, with 15 bases fitting TRBD2. The J segment lost 5 bases and the V segment lost 5 bases, leaving 12 bases of the junction unmatched. The CDR3 covers 19 residues. Germline V gene sequence: CDR1 MNHEY, CDR2 SMNVEV (reference sequence). The CDR3 loop is CASSPGLAGGLAGTGELFF. The CDR3 nucleotides read TGTGCCAGCAGTCCGGGACTAGCGGGAGGCCTCGCGGGGACCGGGGAGCTGTTTTTT.

The chain links TRBV5-1 to TRBJ2-1; TRBD1 agrees at 8 bases. The V segment lost 7 bases and the J segment 7 bases; nucleotides outside the gene matches: 7. The CDR3 runs to 13 residues. Per the germline V gene, CDR1 is SGHRS and CDR2 is YFSETQ. CDR3 in amino acids: CASSSDRANEQFF. The CDR3 bases are TGCGCCAGCTCCTCGGACAGGGCGAATGAGCAGTTCTTC.

V is TRBV18 and J is TRBJ2-1; D gene uncertain. Trimming took 6 bases from V and 9 from J, leaving 12 bases between them. Germline CDR1 KGHSH, CDR2 LQKENI. The CDR3 loop spans 12 amino acids. CDR3 nucleotide sequence: TGTGCCAGCTCGAGGTACGGCTCTGAGCAGTTCTTC. The encoded protein is CASSRYGSEQFF.

The chain links TRBV9 to TRBJ2-3, with D tentatively TRBD1 (6 bases). V was pared by 0 bases and J by 1 base, with 15 bases between. The CDR3 loop spans 17 amino acids. Germline V CDR1 and CDR2: SGDLS, YYNGEE. As DNA, the CDR3 is TGTGCCAGCAGCGTAGGGATTACAGGGATGGGCACAGATACGCAGTATTTT. Its translation: CASSVGITGMGTDTQYF. The variable domain in full, completed from reference TRBV9 and TRBJ2-3, reads DSGVTQTPKHLITATGQRVTLRCSPRSGDLSVYWYQQSLDQGLQFLIQYYNGEERAKGNILERFSAQQFPDLHSELNLSSLELGDSALYFCASSVGITGMGTDTQYFGPGTRLTVL.

The J gene is TRBJ2-6, the V gene TRBV11-3; D is possibly TRBD1 (5 bases). Germline V gene lookup returns CDR1 SGHNT and CDR2 YENEEA. V was cut by 7 bases and J by 4 bases, with 17 bases left in between. CDR3 length: 16 amino acids. The CDR3 reads CASTPLRGAGANVLTF. The CDR3 region has the DNA TGTGCCAGCACCCCATTGCGTGGGGCCGGGGCCAACGTCCTGACTTTC.

This rearrangement joins TRBV11-3 to TRBJ2-1; 10 nucleotides match TRBD1. The CDR3 is 15 residues long. J lost 2 bases, V lost 5 bases, and 3 bases had no gene match. Germline-derived CDR1 and CDR2 are SGHNT and YENEEA. CDR3 protein: CASSRQGAPYNEQFF. CDR3 nucleotides: TGTGCCAGCAGCCGACAGGGGGCGCCCTACAATGAGCAGTTCTTC.

The V gene is TRBV6-1, the J gene TRBJ2-5; 7 bases align to TRBD1. Per germline, CDR1 MNHNS and CDR2 SASEGT. The CDR3 is 12 amino acids. V lost 6 bases, J lost 4 bases, and 2 bases stayed unmatched. The CDR3 nucleotides are TGTGCCAGCAGGACAGGGTTAGAGACCCAGTACTTC. Translated: CASRTGLETQYF.

The chain carries TRBV9 and TRBJ2-3, with 10 bases lining up with TRBD2. This CDR3 is built from 16 residues. Germline V gene sequence: CDR1 SGDLS, CDR2 YYNGEE. J gave up 7 bases and V 0 bases, and 8 bases lay outside the gene matches. This CDR3 reads CASSVGVAGGANTQYF. The CDR3 DNA follows: TGTGCCAGCAGCGTAGGGGTAGCGGGGGGTGCGAATACGCAGTATTTT.

This sequence joins TRBV5-4 and TRBJ2-1, with a possible D match to TRBD2 (5 bases). Trimming shortened V by 4 bases and J by 9 bases, and 14 bases separated the two germline ends. The CDR3 is 13 residues long. Per the germline V gene, CDR1 is SGHNT and CDR2 is YYREEE (reference sequence). The CDR3 DNA follows: TGTGCCAGCAGCGAGGAGGCCCGGGGTGAGCAGTTCTTC. Amino acid sequence: CASSEEARGEQFF.

The gene calls are TRBV4-3 and TRBJ1-5, with a weak D call TRBD1 (5 bases). Germline lookup yields CDR1 LGHNA and CDR2 YSLEER. V lost 0 bases and J lost 5, with 8 bases in between. CDR3 length: 14 residues. CDR3 sequence (DNA): TGCGCCAGCAGCCAAGATCGGGGGGATCAGCCCCAGCATTTT. Translating it yields CASSQDRGDQPQHF.

The chain employs TRBV5-1 and TRBJ1-3; D may be TRBD1 (6 bases). The CDR3 contains 16 residues. V lost 2 bases, J lost 1 base, and 13 bases lay in between. Germline V gives CDR1 SGHRS, CDR2 YFSETQ. CDR3 protein: CASSLQGTGSGNTIYF. The CDR3 coding sequence is TGCGCCAGCAGCTTACAGGGAACGGGATCTGGAAACACCATATATTTT.

The chain carries TRBV7-2 and TRBJ2-1, with D hard to call. The V end was cut by 2 bases, the J end by 2 bases, with 7 bases between. This CDR3 contains 14 residues. Germline lookup yields CDR1 SGHTA and CDR2 FQGNSA. In DNA form, the CDR3 reads TGTGCCAGCAGCTTATCTCTAGCCTACAATGAGCAGTTCTTC. Protein product: CASSLSLAYNEQFF.

This rearrangement joins TRBV7-9 to TRBJ1-1, with TRBD1 identical over 9 bases. V shed 0 bases, J shed 10 bases, and the junction held 3 bases outside the gene matches. This CDR3 contains 13 residues. Germline V CDR1 and CDR2: SEHNR, FQNEAQ (reference sequence). CDR3: CASSLAPGQGAFF. The CDR3 DNA follows: TGTGCCAGCAGCTTAGCCCCGGGACAGGGAGCTTTCTTT.

CDR3 sequence: CASRLTGTGYEQYF. For the CDR3, the DNA is TGTGCCAGCAGATTAACCGGGACAGGTTACGAGCAGTACTTC. The chain joins TRBV11-1 to TRBJ2-7, with TRBD1 matching over 8 bases. V was pared by 6 bases and J by 4 bases, with 8 bases of the junction left unmatched. CDR1 and CDR2 (germline): SGHAT, FQDESV (reference sequence). The CDR3 consists of 14 residues.

V gene TRBV7-2 combines with J gene TRBJ1-6, with 8 nucleotides matching TRBD1. The V gene's germline CDR1 is SGHTA and CDR2 FQGNSA. J was trimmed by 5 bases and V by 1 base; bases with no gene match: 1. There are 15 residues in the CDR3. The CDR3 DNA follows: TGTGCCAGCAGCTTAGGGGACAGGCATAATTCACCCCTCCACTTT. Its translation is CASSLGDRHNSPLHF.

V usage is TRBV9 and J usage is TRBJ2-5, with 11 nucleotides matching TRBD1. Looked up from germline, CDR1 is SGDLS and CDR2 is YYNGEE. The CDR3 extends over 16 amino acids. Unmatched junction bases numbered 5, after V lost 0 bases and J lost 4 bases. The CDR3 loop reads CASSVGLGQGAETQYF. As DNA, the CDR3 is TGTGCCAGCAGCGTAGGGTTAGGACAGGGGGCAGAGACCCAGTACTTC. The full variable domain, in which reference TRBV9 and TRBJ2-5 provide the parts outside the CDR3, is DSGVTQTPKHLITATGQRVTLRCSPRSGDLSVYWYQQSLDQGLQFLIQYYNGEERAKGNILERFSAQQFPDLHSELNLSSLELGDSALYFCASSVGLGQGAETQYFGPGTRLLVL.

This clone is a singleton in its sample. V gene TRBV15 combines with J gene TRBJ1-1; 8 bases map to TRBD1. The V and J ends lost 5 bases and 3 bases, in that order; junction bases with no gene match: 5. CDR3 length: 14 amino acids. The germline CDR1 and CDR2 sequences are LNHNV and YYDKDF (reference sequence). CDR3 residues: CATSGRGRDTEAFF. The CDR3 DNA is TGTGCCACCAGCGGCAGGGGGCGGGACACTGAAGCTTTCTTT.

Here the CDR3 DNA reads TGTGCCTGGAGTGAGGGGCTTAGCCAGCCCCAGCATTTT. This sequence encodes CAWSEGLSQPQHF. This chain links TRBV30 with TRBJ1-5; D is perhaps TRBD1 (5 bases). Trimming left V 1 base short and J 7 bases short, with 11 bases between. CDR1 GTSNPN and CDR2 SVGIG come from the germline V gene (reference sequence). The CDR3 spans 13 residues. Full variable domain (outside the CDR3, taken from reference TRBV30 and TRBJ1-5): SQTIHQWPATLVQPVGSPLSLECTVEGTSNPNLYWYRQAAGRGLQLLFYSVGIGQISSEVPQNLSASRPQDRQFILSSKKLLLSDSGFYLCAWSEGLSQPQHFGDGTRLSIL.